Listed below are T cell receptor beta chains from one sample, sequenced in a study of blood T cell repertoires in COVID-19. Libraries were prepared by immunoSEQ multiplex PCR; TCRdb keeps only in-frame clonotypes and omits some of them. The sample holds 150,000 to 200,000 clones, 65% to 85% seen once. Sequenced material: peripheral blood. The source of these receptors is a woman at least 80 years old with acute or convalescent COVID-19. The CDR3 runs from the conserved cysteine through the conserved F or W. A D gene is named only where the DNA matches it firmly. Clone size is given for some rows only: seen once, a few or many times, or a class if the clone is expanded.

D gene: -; V gene: TRBV20-1; J gene: TRBJ1-2; CDR3 length: 11; clone size: -; CDR3 protein: CSANRNYGYTF; CDR3 DNA: TGCAGTGCTAACAGAAACTATGGCTACACCTTC
D gene: TRBD1; V gene: TRBV18; J gene: TRBJ1-1; CDR3 length: 15; clone size: -; CDR3 protein: CASSPPEGAGGRAFF; CDR3 DNA: TGTGCCAGCTCACCACCGGAGGGGGCAGGGGGGAGAGCTTTCTTT
D gene: TRBD1; V gene: TRBV11-2; J gene: TRBJ2-7; CDR3 length: 13; clone size: -; CDR3 protein: CATSRDRGHEQYF; CDR3 DNA: TGTGCCACCTCCCGGGACAGGGGTCACGAGCAGTACTTC
D gene: -; V gene: TRBV6-5; J gene: TRBJ1-5; CDR3 length: 14; clone size: -; CDR3 protein: CASSYRGFGQPQHF; CDR3 DNA: TGTGCCAGCAGTTACAGGGGTTTCGGACAGCCCCAGCATTTT
D gene: TRBD1; V gene: TRBV30; J gene: TRBJ1-1; CDR3 length: 13; clone size: -; CDR3 protein: CAWDRGPNTEAFF; CDR3 DNA: TGTGCCTGGGACAGGGGGCCGAACACTGAAGCTTTCTTT
D gene: -; V gene: TRBV12-3/TRBV12-4; J gene: TRBJ1-2; CDR3 length: 12; clone size: -; CDR3 protein: CASSPGGIGYTF; CDR3 DNA: TGTGCCAGCAGCCCGGGGGGGATTGGCTACACCTTC
D gene: TRBD1; V gene: TRBV19; J gene: TRBJ2-7; CDR3 length: 14; clone size: -; CDR3 protein: CASSPGGTGGEQYF; CDR3 DNA: TGTGCCAGTAGCCCTGGTGGGACAGGAGGGGAGCAGTACTTC
D gene: -; V gene: TRBV2; J gene: TRBJ1-6; CDR3 length: 15; clone size: -; CDR3 protein: CASTLARGYNSPLHF; CDR3 DNA: TGTGCCAGCACCCTCGCCAGGGGATACAATTCACCCCTCCACTTT
D gene: -; V gene: TRBV3-1/TRBV3-2; J gene: TRBJ1-3; CDR3 length: 16; clone size: -; CDR3 protein: CASSQDGRGSGNTIYF; CDR3 DNA: TGTGCCAGCAGCCAAGATGGCAGGGGATCTGGAAACACCATATATTTT
D gene: TRBD1; V gene: TRBV28; J gene: TRBJ1-6; CDR3 length: 15; clone size: few; CDR3 protein: CASSLRQGNNSPLHF; CDR3 DNA: TGTGCCAGCAGTTTACGACAGGGTAACAATTCACCCCTCCACTTT
D gene: -; V gene: TRBV6-5; J gene: TRBJ2-5; CDR3 length: 12; clone size: -; CDR3 protein: CASRAAQETQYF; CDR3 DNA: TGTGCCAGCAGGGCTGCACAAGAGACCCAGTACTTC
D gene: -; V gene: TRBV7-9; J gene: TRBJ1-4; CDR3 length: 15; clone size: -; CDR3 protein: CASSFGAQGGEKLFF; CDR3 DNA: TGTGCCAGCAGCTTTGGTGCCCAGGGAGGTGAAAAACTGTTTTTT
D gene: TRBD1; V gene: TRBV11-2; J gene: TRBJ1-5; CDR3 length: 15; clone size: once; CDR3 protein: CASSLSTGRGQPQHF; CDR3 DNA: TGTGCCAGCAGCCTCTCGACAGGGCGAGGACAGCCCCAGCATTTT
D gene: TRBD1; V gene: TRBV5-1; J gene: TRBJ1-6; CDR3 length: 17; clone size: -; CDR3 protein: CASSLYGTGDYNSPLHF; CDR3 DNA: TGCGCCAGCAGCTTGTATGGGACAGGGGACTATAATTCACCCCTCCACTTT
D gene: -; V gene: TRBV5-6; J gene: TRBJ1-2; CDR3 length: 11; clone size: -; CDR3 protein: CASGKTAFYTF; CDR3 DNA: TGTGCCAGCGGCAAGACAGCCTTCTACACCTTC
D gene: -; V gene: TRBV18; J gene: TRBJ2-7; CDR3 length: 11; clone size: -; CDR3 protein: CASSGRDEQYF; CDR3 DNA: TGTGCCAGCTCAGGCCGGGACGAGCAGTACTTC
D gene: -; V gene: TRBV5-8; J gene: TRBJ2-2; CDR3 length: 12; clone size: once; CDR3 protein: CASSRNTGELFF; CDR3 DNA: TGTGCCAGCTCGCGTAACACCGGGGAGCTGTTTTTT
D gene: -; V gene: TRBV12-3/TRBV12-4; J gene: TRBJ2-7; CDR3 length: 12; clone size: few; CDR3 protein: CASSPGQYEQYF; CDR3 DNA: TGTGCCAGCAGTCCAGGACAGTACGAGCAGTACTTC
D gene: -; V gene: TRBV19; J gene: TRBJ2-5; CDR3 length: 14; clone size: -; CDR3 protein: CASSMNRGGETQYF; CDR3 DNA: TGTGCCAGTAGTATGAACAGGGGGGGAGAGACCCAGTACTTC
D gene: TRBD1; V gene: TRBV18; J gene: TRBJ2-1; CDR3 length: 16; clone size: few; CDR3 protein: CASSPRTGTSYNEQFF; CDR3 DNA: TGTGCCAGCTCACCAAGGACAGGAACTTCCTACAATGAGCAGTTCTTC
D gene: -; V gene: TRBV11-2; J gene: TRBJ1-6; CDR3 length: 14; clone size: once; CDR3 protein: CASSLQGKSSPLHF; CDR3 DNA: TGTGCCAGCAGCTTACAGGGGAAAAGTTCACCCCTCCACTTT
D gene: -; V gene: TRBV7-7; J gene: TRBJ2-5; CDR3 length: 16; clone size: -; CDR3 protein: CASSVGLVRGGETQYF; CDR3 DNA: TGTGCTAGCAGCGTCGGCTTAGTCAGAGGAGGAGAGACCCAGTACTTC
D gene: -; V gene: TRBV21-1; J gene: TRBJ1-1; CDR3 length: 14; clone size: -; CDR3 protein: CASSKPQGTNEAFF; CDR3 DNA: TGTGCCAGCAGCAAGCCCCAGGGCACCAATGAAGCTTTCTTT
D gene: -; V gene: TRBV27; J gene: TRBJ2-1; CDR3 length: 13; clone size: -; CDR3 protein: CASSSILYNEQFF; CDR3 DNA: TGTGCCAGCAGTTCCATACTGTACAATGAGCAGTTCTTC
D gene: TRBD1; V gene: TRBV2; J gene: TRBJ1-4; CDR3 length: 14; clone size: -; CDR3 protein: CASRLGTGNEKLFF; CDR3 DNA: TGTGCCAGCAGGTTAGGGACAGGGAATGAAAAACTGTTTTTT
D gene: -; V gene: TRBV6-5; J gene: TRBJ1-1; CDR3 length: 15; clone size: -; CDR3 protein: CASSSMSRGDTEAFF; CDR3 DNA: TGTGCCAGCAGTTCCATGAGTCGGGGAGACACTGAAGCTTTCTTT
D gene: -; V gene: TRBV6-1; J gene: TRBJ1-3; CDR3 length: 15; clone size: once; CDR3 protein: CASRETGNRGNTIYF; CDR3 DNA: TGTGCCAGCAGAGAGACAGGCAACCGGGGAAACACCATATATTTT
D gene: -; V gene: TRBV2; J gene: TRBJ2-5; CDR3 length: 13; clone size: -; CDR3 protein: CASSEPFQETQYF; CDR3 DNA: TGTGCCAGCAGTGAACCATTCCAAGAGACCCAGTACTTC
D gene: TRBD1; V gene: TRBV18; J gene: TRBJ1-1; CDR3 length: 14; clone size: -; CDR3 protein: CASSPRDRVGEAFF; CDR3 DNA: TGTGCCAGCTCACCCCGGGACAGGGTGGGAGAAGCTTTCTTT
D gene: -; V gene: TRBV6-5; J gene: TRBJ2-7; CDR3 length: 13; clone size: -; CDR3 protein: CASSYSLGYEQYF; CDR3 DNA: TGTGCCAGCAGTTACTCCCTAGGTTACGAGCAGTACTTC
D gene: -; V gene: TRBV6-1; J gene: TRBJ1-6; CDR3 length: 15; clone size: -; CDR3 protein: CASSEEGAGRSPLHF; CDR3 DNA: TGTGCCAGCAGTGAAGAAGGGGCAGGGAGGTCACCCCTCCACTTT
D gene: -; V gene: TRBV30; J gene: TRBJ1-5; CDR3 length: 12; clone size: -; CDR3 protein: CAFSGGNQPQHF; CDR3 DNA: TGTGCCTTTAGCGGAGGCAATCAGCCCCAGCATTTT
D gene: -; V gene: TRBV4-2; J gene: TRBJ2-7; CDR3 length: 12; clone size: once; CDR3 protein: CASSSGVYEQYF; CDR3 DNA: TGTGCCAGCAGCTCCGGAGTCTACGAGCAGTACTTC
D gene: -; V gene: TRBV19; J gene: TRBJ1-6; CDR3 length: 14; clone size: -; CDR3 protein: CASSITGANSPLHF; CDR3 DNA: TGTGCCAGTAGTATAACAGGCGCTAATTCACCCCTCCACTTT
D gene: -; V gene: TRBV6-6; J gene: TRBJ2-5; CDR3 length: 14; clone size: -; CDR3 protein: CASRITGMQETQYF; CDR3 DNA: TGTGCCAGCAGAATCACAGGGATGCAAGAGACCCAGTACTTC
D gene: -; V gene: TRBV29-1; J gene: TRBJ2-2; CDR3 length: 12; clone size: -; CDR3 protein: CSVGWAAGELFF; CDR3 DNA: TGCAGCGTTGGGTGGGCCGCCGGGGAGCTGTTTTTT
D gene: TRBD1; V gene: TRBV25-1; J gene: TRBJ1-6; CDR3 length: 17; clone size: -; CDR3 protein: CASSDPDRGPYNSPLHF; CDR3 DNA: TGTGCCAGCAGTGACCCCGACAGGGGCCCCTATAATTCACCCCTCCACTTT
D gene: TRBD2; V gene: TRBV7-9; J gene: TRBJ2-7; CDR3 length: 14; clone size: -; CDR3 protein: CASRGLAGGYEQYF; CDR3 DNA: TGTGCCAGCAGAGGACTAGCGGGGGGATACGAGCAGTACTTC
D gene: TRBD2; V gene: TRBV3-1/TRBV3-2; J gene: TRBJ2-7; CDR3 length: 17; clone size: -; CDR3 protein: CASSAISTSGGTYEQYF; CDR3 DNA: TGTGCCAGCAGCGCCATTAGTACTAGCGGGGGAACCTACGAGCAGTACTTC
D gene: -; V gene: TRBV28; J gene: TRBJ2-7; CDR3 length: 14; clone size: few; CDR3 protein: CASSLGLAYHEQYF; CDR3 DNA: TGTGCCAGCAGTTTAGGGCTAGCCTACCACGAGCAGTACTTC
D gene: TRBD1; V gene: TRBV27; J gene: TRBJ2-7; CDR3 length: 15; clone size: few; CDR3 protein: CASSRRTGDFHEQYF; CDR3 DNA: TGTGCCAGCAGTCGGCGGACAGGGGATTTCCACGAGCAGTACTTC
D gene: -; V gene: TRBV20-1; J gene: TRBJ2-7; CDR3 length: 10; clone size: -; CDR3 protein: CSASEGEQYF; CDR3 DNA: TGCAGTGCAAGCGAGGGCGAGCAGTACTTC
D gene: TRBD1; V gene: TRBV5-6; J gene: TRBJ1-1; CDR3 length: 16; clone size: -; CDR3 protein: CASSLEGTGSPRQAFF; CDR3 DNA: TGTGCCAGCAGCTTGGAGGGGACAGGAAGCCCTCGGCAGGCTTTCTTT
D gene: -; V gene: TRBV3-1/TRBV3-2; J gene: TRBJ2-2; CDR3 length: 14; clone size: -; CDR3 protein: CASSQGGAGGELFF; CDR3 DNA: TGTGCCAGCAGCCAGGGGGGGGCAGGCGGGGAGCTGTTTTTT
D gene: TRBD2; V gene: TRBV7-8; J gene: TRBJ2-4; CDR3 length: 15; clone size: -; CDR3 protein: CASSFSGRGKNIQYF; CDR3 DNA: TGTGCCAGCAGCTTTAGCGGGAGGGGCAAAAACATTCAGTACTTC
D gene: TRBD1; V gene: TRBV30; J gene: TRBJ2-7; CDR3 length: 13; clone size: few; CDR3 protein: CAWSPGQVYEQYF; CDR3 DNA: TGTGCCTGGAGTCCGGGACAGGTCTACGAGCAGTACTTC